This T cell receptor (beta chain) was sequenced in a study of blood T cells in healthy people across ages. General observations from the study: Bulk PBMC profiling left naive and antigen-experienced comparisons inconclusive.

This clonotype was seen a few times. Its antigen remains unknown. PCR was performed a second time for 7 to 11 cycles using a sample-barcoded 5' primer and a J-beta primer mix. Each cDNA molecule was tagged by a template-switch adaptor that had 12 random nucleotides. Using its own MiXCR run on the 5' RACE reads, TCRdb lists one record per CDR3 protein. The table has over 1,500,000 distinct CDR3 sequences, 35% to 50% seen once. Peripheral blood, about 9.3 milliliters per donor, was collected. Trimming shortened V by 2 bases and J by 5 bases, and 9 bases separated the two germline ends. Germline values: CDR1 MGHRA, CDR2 YSYEKL. CDR3 length: 13 residues.

The chain is built from TRBV4-1 and TRBJ1-1; D might be TRBD1 (5 bases). The source material was blood. The origin of this receptor is a human donor in good health. DNA of the CDR3: TGCGCCAGCAGCCAAATTTCAGGGACTGAAGCTTTCTTT. This codes for CASSQISGTEAFF.